Listed below are T cell receptor beta chains from one sample, sequenced in a study of T cells in Graves' hyperthyroidism and ophthalmopathy. Each CDR3 protein is one row after TCRdb ran MiXCR on the multiplex PCR reads. Counted here are 350,000 to 450,000 distinct CDR3 sequences, about 14% occurring once; the ten biggest clones make up over 25%. Sequencing was performed on blood. Receptor source: a man aged 45-65 years with Graves' ophthalmopathy. The CDR3 runs from the conserved cysteine through the conserved F or W. D genes are given only for firm matches. Rows give clone size only sometimes, using once, few, many, or a class for an expanded clone.

D gene | J gene | clone size | V gene | CDR3 protein | CDR3 DNA
TRBD2 | TRBJ2-1 | many | TRBV9 | CASSVENGGREQFF | TGTGCCAGCAGCGTAGAAAATGGCGGGAGGGAGCAGTTCTTC
. | TRBJ1-5 | many | TRBV30 | CAWSVGGEQPQHF | TGTGCCTGGAGTGTTGGGGGAGAACAGCCCCAGCATTTT
. | TRBJ2-7 | . | TRBV5-5 | CASSLGRTGAYEQYF | TGTGCCAGCAGCTTGGGTAGGACCGGGGCCTACGAGCAGTACTTC
. | TRBJ1-2 | . | TRBV6-6 | CASSYSLRVTLLYGYTF | TGTGCCAGCAGTTACTCTCTCCGGGTTACCCTGCTGTATGGCTACACCTTC
TRBD2 | TRBJ2-7 | . | TRBV4-1 | CASSQEASGTTVSYYEQYF | TGCGCCAGCAGCCAAGAGGCGAGCGGGACTACGGTTTCGTACTACGAGCAGTACTTC
. | TRBJ2-3 | many | TRBV12-3/TRBV12-4 | CASSLEATDTQYF | TGTGCCAGCAGTTTAGAGGCGACAGATACGCAGTATTTT
. | TRBJ2-2 | . | TRBV3-1 | CASSHGTVPGELFF | TGTGCCAGCAGCCATGGGACCGTTCCCGGGGAGCTGTTTTTT
TRBD1 | TRBJ1-2 | many | TRBV28 | CASSSGQGGGYTF | TGTGCCAGCAGCTCAGGACAGGGTGGTGGCTACACCTTC
TRBD1 | TRBJ1-6 | . | TRBV28 | CASISGTGGLNSPLHF | TGTGCCAGCATTTCTGGGACAGGGGGCTTGAATTCACCCCTCCACTTT
TRBD1 | TRBJ1-5 | . | TRBV4-1 | CASSEGTVQPQHF | TGCGCCAGCAGCGAGGGGACAGTTCAGCCCCAGCATTTT
. | TRBJ2-4 | many | TRBV5-1 | CASSLAASTAAKNIQYF | TGCGCCAGCAGCTTGGCCGCGTCCACGGCAGCCAAAAACATTCAGTACTTC
. | TRBJ2-3 | few | TRBV14 | CASSQWTTSTDTQYF | TGTGCCAGCAGCCAATGGACAACTAGCACAGATACGCAGTATTTT
. | TRBJ2-7 | many | TRBV11-3 | CASSLDRGRGEQYF | TGTGCCAGCAGCTTAGATCGGGGTAGAGGCGAGCAGTACTTC
TRBD1 | TRBJ1-3 | . | TRBV2 | CASTRQGASGNTIYF | TGTGCCAGCACCCGACAGGGGGCGTCTGGAAACACCATATATTTT
TRBD2 | TRBJ2-5 | many | TRBV11-1 | CASSLASGSFETQYF | TGTGCCAGCAGCTTGGCTAGCGGGAGTTTTGAGACCCAGTACTTC
TRBD2 | TRBJ2-1 | many | TRBV20-1 | CSARGEGYEQFF | TGCAGTGCTAGAGGGGAGGGGTATGAGCAGTTCTTC
. | TRBJ1-3 | many | TRBV12-3/TRBV12-4 | CASSFAAGSGNTIYF | TGTGCCAGCAGTTTCGCAGCAGGGAGTGGAAACACCATATATTTT
. | TRBJ2-1 | many | TRBV19 | CASSIVADLNEQFF | TGTGCCAGTAGTATAGTGGCCGATCTCAATGAGCAGTTCTTC
. | TRBJ2-1 | many | TRBV5-1 | CASSEPGARSVQFF | TGCGCCAGCAGCGAACCCGGAGCGCGGTCTGTTCAGTTCTTC
TRBD2 | TRBJ2-2 | . | TRBV5-1 | CASSLLAGTVTGELFF | TGCGCCAGCAGCTTGCTAGCGGGGACGGTCACCGGGGAGCTGTTTTTT